Below are 15 T cell receptor beta chains sequenced from a single sample in a study of memory CD4+ T cells and cytomegalovirus serostatus. Single viable CD3+CD4+CD8-CD45RO+ cells were sorted as the memory CD4+ T cells. Sequencing used immunoSEQ multiplex PCR; TCRdb keeps in-frame clones, though not all of them. This repertoire shows approximately 46,000 clones, approximately 81% found once; its top ten account for about 1.2%. The specimen was memory CD4+ T cells from blood. These receptors all stem from an adult in good health and CMV-seropositive.

Notes on this clone: At the DNA level, this CDR3 is encoded by other sequences in the same sample as well. The chain employs TRBV2 and TRBJ2-7, with a tentative D call TRBD1 (6 bases). Trimming left V 6 bases short and J 1 base short, with 10 bases between. The CDR3 is 13 amino acids. The germline V gene encodes CDR1 SNHLY and CDR2 FYNNEI. This CDR3 is CASREDRSYEQYF. Written as DNA, the CDR3 is TGTGCCAGCAGAGAGGACAGATCCTACGAGCAGTACTTC.

The chain links TRBV7-2 to TRBJ1-6; no reliable D call. This CDR3 is built from 15 residues. V was clipped by 1 base and J by 0 bases, with 4 bases between them. Germline V gene lookup returns CDR1 SGHTA and CDR2 FQGNSA. CDR3 in amino acids: CASSLVRSYNSPLHF. CDR3 sequence (DNA): TGTGCCAGCAGCTTAGTCCGCTCCTATAATTCACCCCTCCACTTT.

The rearrangement links TRBV9 to TRBJ2-5, with 7 positions matching TRBD2. The trim removed 4 bases at V and 5 bases at J, leaving 11 bases unmatched. Germline CDR1 SGDLS, CDR2 YYNGEE. There are 15 residues in the CDR3. In DNA, the CDR3 is TGTGCCAGCAGCCCTAATGCCGGGGGGTTGGAGACCCAGTACTTC. Protein: CASSPNAGGLETQYF.

The chain combines TRBV2 with TRBJ1-6, with TRBD1 matching 8 bases. The CDR3 runs 14 residues. V was clipped by 10 bases and J by 6 bases; unmatched bases: 8. The V gene's germline CDR1 is SNHLY and CDR2 FYNNEI. The CDR3 region is CAIQGQGANSPLHF. Written as DNA, the CDR3 is TGTGCCATCCAAGGACAGGGCGCTAATTCACCCCTCCACTTT.

The CDR3 DNA follows: TGTGCCAGCAGTCCCACCGGAGTGGGGGCAGGGGGCTATGGCTACACCTTC. It is translated as CASSPTGVGAGGYGYTF. The chain combines TRBV6-4 with TRBJ1-2, with 7 bases aligning to TRBD1. The CDR3 is made up of 17 amino acids. Germline lookup yields CDR1 MRHNA and CDR2 SNTAGT. Trimming took 5 bases from V and 4 from J; bases not matched to a gene: 16.

J is TRBJ2-5 and V is TRBV5-4, with 8 bases lining up with TRBD1. The length of the CDR3 is 17 residues. Germline V gene lookup returns CDR1 SGHNT and CDR2 YYREEE (reference sequence). V was clipped by 3 bases and J by 0 bases; unmatched bases: 10. CDR3 protein: CASSSAPGQDDQETQYF. CDR3 DNA sequence: TGTGCCAGCAGCTCGGCACCGGGACAGGATGACCAAGAGACCCAGTACTTC. Full variable domain (missing parts from reference TRBV5-4 and TRBJ2-5): ETGVTQSPTHLIKTRGQQVTLRCSSQSGHNTVSWYQQALGQGPQFIFQYYREEENGRGNFPPRFSGLQFPNYSSELNVNALELDDSALYLCASSSAPGQDDQETQYFGPGTRLLVL.

This rearrangement joins TRBV6-6 to TRBJ2-1, with D hard to call. The CDR3 runs 13 residues. V shed 6 bases and J shed 2 bases, with 8 bases lying between them. Germline V gene sequence: CDR1 MNHNY, CDR2 SVGAGI (reference sequence). CDR3 amino acids: CASSRGTYNEQFF. The CDR3 DNA reads TGTGCCAGCAGCCGCGGAACCTACAATGAGCAGTTCTTC.

A few counts support this clone. This sequence joins TRBV10-3 and TRBJ1-1; 9 bases line up with TRBD1. Germline-derived CDR1 and CDR2 are ENHRY and SYGVKD. Trimming removed 7 bases from V and 1 base from J; junction bases left unmatched: 7. The CDR3 extends over 15 amino acids. CDR3: CAINNPGQGNTEAFF. The CDR3 DNA sequence: TGTGCCATCAACAACCCGGGACAGGGGAACACTGAAGCTTTCTTT.

V gene TRBV5-8 combines with J gene TRBJ2-5; TRBD2 aligns across 7 bases. The CDR3 totals 16 residues. The V gene end was trimmed by 0 bases and the J gene end by 2 bases; junction bases not matched to a gene: 7. From germline, CDR1 is SGHTS and CDR2 YDEGEE. The CDR3 DNA sequence: TGTGCCAGCAGCTTGGCCGTTGGCGGGGGACAAGAGACCCAGTACTTC. Its protein is CASSLAVGGGQETQYF.

This clone occurred a few times. The chain uses TRBV9 and TRBJ1-4, with TRBD1 matching 9 bases. This CDR3 has 15 residues. Germline CDR1 and CDR2: SGDLS and YYNGEE. Trimming took 1 base from V and 6 from J; bases not matched to a gene: 4. The CDR3: CASSVQGQGHEKLFF. DNA for the CDR3: TGTGCCAGCAGCGTACAGGGACAGGGCCATGAAAAACTGTTTTTT.

The chain is built from TRBV4-1 and TRBJ1-2; no clear D. Per the germline V gene, CDR1 is MGHRA and CDR2 is YSYEKL. V lost 1 base to trimming and J lost 2 bases, with 14 bases between them. There are 16 residues in the CDR3. This CDR3 is CASSQAPIDSNYGYTF. DNA of the CDR3: TGCGCCAGCAGCCAAGCCCCAATCGACTCCAACTATGGCTACACCTTC.

The V call is TRBV7-2, the J call TRBJ2-3, with 11 bases aligning to TRBD2. Germline V gene data show CDR1 as SGHTA and CDR2 as FQGNSA. The CDR3 runs 14 residues. The V segment lost 5 bases and the J segment 4 bases; nucleotides outside the gene matches: 2. The CDR3 is CASSISGGADTQYF. Here the CDR3 DNA reads TGTGCCAGCAGCATTAGCGGGGGGGCAGATACGCAGTATTTT.

This chain connects TRBV6-5 to TRBJ2-1, with a weak D call TRBD2 (6 bases). CDR3 size: 14 residues. Trimming shortened V by 6 bases and J by 10 bases, and 19 bases separated the two germline ends. Per germline, CDR1 MNHEY and CDR2 SVGAGI. Written as DNA, the CDR3 is TGTGCCAGCAGAGCCACGGGAGCTGGCAACGAGCAGTTCTTC. It is translated as CASRATGAGNEQFF.

V and J are TRBV11-2 and TRBJ2-3; TRBD2 is a possible D gene (5 bases). Trimming left V 4 bases short and J 2 bases short, with 13 bases between. CDR3 length: 15 residues. CDR1 SGHAT and CDR2 FQNNGV come from the germline V gene. The CDR3 bases are TGTGCCAGCAGCTCCCAACTAGTTCACACAGATACGCAGTATTTT. The encoded protein is CASSSQLVHTDTQYF.

This clone was counted a few times. This chain uses TRBV19 with TRBJ1-1; no clear D gene. V was clipped by 3 bases and J by 8 bases, with 7 bases between them. The CDR3 is 11 residues long. Per the germline V gene, CDR1 is LNHDA and CDR2 is SQIVND (reference sequence). In nucleotides, the CDR3 is TGTGCCAGTAGTATTGTCGGGGAAGCTTTCTTT. Translation gives CASSIVGEAFF.